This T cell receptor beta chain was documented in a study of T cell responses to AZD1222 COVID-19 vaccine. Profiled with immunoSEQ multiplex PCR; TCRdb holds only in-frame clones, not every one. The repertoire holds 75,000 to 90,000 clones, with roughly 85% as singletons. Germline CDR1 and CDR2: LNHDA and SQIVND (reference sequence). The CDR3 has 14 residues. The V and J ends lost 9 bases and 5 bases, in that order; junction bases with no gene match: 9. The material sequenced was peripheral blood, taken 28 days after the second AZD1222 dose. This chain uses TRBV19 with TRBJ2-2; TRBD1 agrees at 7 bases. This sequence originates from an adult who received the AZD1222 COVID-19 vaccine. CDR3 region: CASLETGVTGELFF. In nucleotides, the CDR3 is TGTGCCAGCCTCGAAACAGGGGTAACCGGGGAGCTGTTTTTT.